This T cell receptor beta chain was sequenced for a study of T cell changes during pregnancy in multiple sclerosis (dated by TCRdb to between 2018 and 2020). Regarding the complete study: Changes in the T cell repertoire over the course of pregnancy were examined in this study in women with multiple sclerosis.

Compared with germline, V lacks 3 bases and J lacks 2 bases; bases without a gene match: 2. CDR1 and CDR2, per the germline V gene, are KGHSH and LQKENI. Counted from cysteine to phenylalanine, this CDR3 has 14 amino acids. Here the CDR3 DNA is all that survives: 42 bases in frame from base 1. Note on this clone: The specificity of this receptor is unknown. No per-base quality is available; no much larger clone lies one base away.

Library preparation was by the immunoSEQ multiplex PCR assay. In TCRdb, the immuneACCESS table is reduced to in-frame sequences with V and J assigned. These tables do not hold every clone; where another copy was compared, an unresolved V gene accounts for under half, and the others remain unexplained. The sample table holds around 30,000 clones, of which roughly 87% were seen once. The ten largest clones take up more than 7% of the sample. The receptor was isolated from a female donor with multiple sclerosis, enrolled in a pregnancy study. The input for sequencing was CD8+ T cells from peripheral blood mononuclear cells, taken before pregnancy. The sequence links TRBV18 to TRBJ2-7, with TRBD1 identical over 9 junction bases. The CDR3 here reads CASSPTGGPYEQYF. The nucleotides are TGTGCCAGCTCACCGACAGGGGGTCCCTACGAGCAGTACTTC.